This is a list of T cell receptor beta chains from one sample in a study of identical twins. A single record per CDR3 protein comes from TCRdb applying MiXCR to the 5' RACE reads. This sample has under 400,000 distinct CDR3 sequences; approximately 9.1% occur once, and the top ten carry roughly 9%. Sequencing was carried out using naive T cells sorted from blood. The receptors derive from a woman between 45 and 65 years old in good health. Each CDR3 is given with its conserved first and last residue. A D gene is named only where the DNA matches it firmly. Only part of the rows carry a size: once, few, many, or a class if the clone is expanded.

length	D	V	J	size	DNA	CDR3
12	TRBD2	TRBV12-3/TRBV12-4	TRBJ2-3	.	TGTGCCACGGGAGGGAACACAGATACGCAGTATTTT	CATGGNTDTQYF
15	.	TRBV9	TRBJ2-1	.	TGTGCCAGCAGTGGGGGCTCTACCTCCTACAATGAGCAGTTCTTC	CASSGGSTSYNEQFF
13	.	TRBV15	TRBJ1-1	few	TGTGCCACAGCAACAGGGCCGGACACTGAAGCTTTCTTT	CATATGPDTEAFF
15	.	TRBV28	TRBJ2-4	.	TGTGCCAGCACTCTTGGACGCCAGAGTAAAAACATTCAGTACTTC	CASTLGRQSKNIQYF
13	.	TRBV6-5	TRBJ2-7	.	TGTGCCAGCGGTTTGGGGGGCCCTTACGAGCAGTACTTC	CASGLGGPYEQYF
13	TRBD1	TRBV11-2	TRBJ2-1	.	TGTGCGGCTAAGAGGGGGCGGACCAATGAGCAGTTCTTC	CAAKRGRTNEQFF
15	.	TRBV12-3/TRBV12-4	TRBJ1-2	.	TGTGCCAGCAGTTTAGCCGGGGCTATCAACTATGGCTACACCTTC	CASSLAGAINYGYTF
15	TRBD1	TRBV7-9	TRBJ2-1	.	TGTGCCAGCAGTCGCACGGGACAGGGGGTGGGTGAGCAGTTCTTC	CASSRTGQGVGEQFF
15	.	TRBV5-1	TRBJ2-2	many	TGCGCCAGCAGCCGGGAGGGGACAGGCACCGGGGAGCTGTTTTTT	CASSREGTGTGELFF
12	.	TRBV5-1	TRBJ2-5	.	TGCGCCAGCAGCGTCGTACAAGAGACCCAGTACTTC	CASSVVQETQYF
17	.	TRBV11-3	TRBJ1-3	many	TGTGCCAGCAGCCAAGCGGGAGTCGGACTCTCTGGAAACACCATATATTTT	CASSQAGVGLSGNTIYF
16	.	TRBV7-9	TRBJ1-1	.	TGTGCCAGCAGCTTAGCCCGGCCAGGTTTGAACACTGAAGCTTTCTTT	CASSLARPGLNTEAFF
15	TRBD2	TRBV12-3/TRBV12-4	TRBJ2-1	.	TGTGCCAGCAGTTTACCTGGACTAGGTTACAATGAGCAGTTCTTC	CASSLPGLGYNEQFF
11	.	TRBV29-1	TRBJ2-2	many	TGCAGCGTCGGAGGGACCGGGGAGCTGTTTTTT	CSVGGTGELFF
12	.	TRBV29-1	TRBJ1-1	many	TGCAGCGTCTCAGGGCCCGGCACTGAAGCTTTCTTT	CSVSGPGTEAFF
16	.	TRBV4-1	TRBJ2-7	few	TGCGCCAGCAGTACTATGTGGGGGAGAGGGCGTCGCGAGCAGTACTTC	CASSTMWGRGRREQYF
16	.	TRBV3-1	TRBJ1-1	many	TGTGCCAGCAGCCCGCACGAGGGTCCGGGGAACACTGAAGCTTTCTTT	CASSPHEGPGNTEAFF
14	.	TRBV7-3	TRBJ2-7	few	TGTGCCAGCAGCCCAGGACACCCCTCCTACGAGCAGTACTTC	CASSPGHPSYEQYF
14	.	TRBV12-3/TRBV12-4	TRBJ2-7	many	TGTGCCAGCAGTTTAGGGCAGGGAACCTACGAGCAGTACTTC	CASSLGQGTYEQYF
15	.	TRBV12-3/TRBV12-4	TRBJ2-1	many	TGTGCCAGCAGTCCTGGACAGTACTCCTACAATGAGCAGTTCTTC	CASSPGQYSYNEQFF
16	.	TRBV6-4	TRBJ2-1	few	TGTGCCAGCAGTGATGCTCAGGGGATACCTTACAATGAGCAGTTCTTC	CASSDAQGIPYNEQFF
14	.	TRBV7-9	TRBJ1-1	.	TGTGCCAGCAGCTCCGTTCTTACGAACACTGAAGCTTTCTTT	CASSSVLTNTEAFF
13	TRBD2	TRBV10-2	TRBJ2-5	many	TGCGCCAGCAGCCAGCGGGATGAAGAGACCCAGTACTTC	CASSQRDEETQYF
14	.	TRBV5-1	TRBJ2-1	few	TGCGCCAGCAGCTTGGCCCTTGTAGATAATGAGCAGTTCTTC	CASSLALVDNEQFF
16	TRBD2	TRBV20-1	TRBJ2-5	.	TGCAGTGCTAGCCCCCTCGGGGCGGGAGTAGGGGAGACCCAGTACTTC	CSASPLGAGVGETQYF
14	.	TRBV7-6	TRBJ2-1	.	TGTGCCAGCAGCTTAGGGGTGAGGGATAATGAGCAGTTCTTC	CASSLGVRDNEQFF
13	TRBD2	TRBV29-1	TRBJ2-1	few	TGCAGCTCCTCGGGACTAGTCATCCCTGAGCAGTTCTTC	CSSSGLVIPEQFF
14	TRBD2	TRBV20-1	TRBJ2-1	.	TGCAGTGCTCCAAAAGCGGGAGCCTACAATGAGCAGTTCTTC	CSAPKAGAYNEQFF
13	.	TRBV5-1	TRBJ1-1	.	TGCGCCAGCAGTAAAGGTGGGAGTACTGAAGCTTTCTTT	CASSKGGSTEAFF
15	.	TRBV6-5	TRBJ2-5	few	TGTGCCAGCAGTCCGAGAAGGGTTAGGGAAGAGACCCAGTACTTC	CASSPRRVREETQYF
13	.	TRBV20-1	TRBJ1-2	.	TGCAGTGCCCCTACAATTGGGGTTCATGGCTACACCTTC	CSAPTIGVHGYTF
12	TRBD1	TRBV7-9	TRBJ1-1	many	TGTGCCAGCAGTTGGACAGGGACTGAAGCTTTCTTT	CASSWTGTEAFF
15	TRBD1	TRBV5-1	TRBJ1-1	few	TGCGCCAGCAGCCCCAGGACAGGGGAAAACACTGAAGCTTTCTTT	CASSPRTGENTEAFF
13	TRBD1	TRBV11-2	TRBJ2-7	.	TGTGCCAGCAGCCGGACAGGGGAGCACGAGCAGTACTTC	CASSRTGEHEQYF
14	.	TRBV12-3/TRBV12-4	TRBJ2-1	many	TGTGCCAGCAGTTTGGGGTTTGCTAGCAATGAGCAGTTCTTC	CASSLGFASNEQFF
15	.	TRBV5-1	TRBJ2-3	few	TGCGCCAGCAGCTTGTATATCCGGGGTACAGATACGCAGTATTTT	CASSLYIRGTDTQYF
15	.	TRBV20-1	TRBJ1-5	once	TGCAGTGCTAGTCCAGGCCCCAGAGGCAATCAGCCCCAGCATTTT	CSASPGPRGNQPQHF
16	.	TRBV4-1	TRBJ2-1	.	TGCGCCAGCAGCCAACCCGTCCAGAGCTCCTACAATGAGCAGTTCTTC	CASSQPVQSSYNEQFF
14	.	TRBV2	TRBJ1-5	few	TGTGCCAGCAATAAGGACACAAGCAATCAGCCCCAGCATTTT	CASNKDTSNQPQHF
15	.	TRBV5-1	TRBJ1-2	few	TGCGCCAGCAGCTTGCTCCGCAGGGGAGGCTATGGCTACACCTTC	CASSLLRRGGYGYTF
12	.	TRBV6-2/TRBV6-3	TRBJ1-5	few	TGTGCCAGCACCTTCGGGAATCAGCCCCAGCATTTT	CASTFGNQPQHF
15	.	TRBV5-1	TRBJ2-2	many	TGCGCCAGCAGCCTACTGGGGGAGAACACCGGGGAGCTGTTTTTT	CASSLLGENTGELFF
17	TRBD2	TRBV24-1	TRBJ2-7	many	TGTGCCACCAGTGCTGGGACTAGCGGGAGTGGGGCCTACGAGCAGTACTTC	CATSAGTSGSGAYEQYF
14	.	TRBV5-1	TRBJ2-2	many	TGTGCCAGCAGCTTAGGCAGAAACACCGGGGAGCTGTTTTTT	CASSLGRNTGELFF
13	.	TRBV10-1	TRBJ2-1	few	TGCGCCAGCAGTGAGTCCGGGAGAGATGAGCAGTTCTTC	CASSESGRDEQFF
15	TRBD1	TRBV9	TRBJ2-1	many	TGTGCCAGCAGCGCCTACAGGGGCTCCTACAATGAGCAGTTCTTC	CASSAYRGSYNEQFF
13	.	TRBV10-3	TRBJ2-5	many	TGTGCCATCAGTGAGGGGGGAGAAGAGACCCAGTACTTC	CAISEGGEETQYF
17	TRBD2	TRBV4-1	TRBJ2-1	many	TGCGCCAGCAGCCAAATACCGTCCGGGACTAGCGCCAATGAGCAGTTCTTC	CASSQIPSGTSANEQFF